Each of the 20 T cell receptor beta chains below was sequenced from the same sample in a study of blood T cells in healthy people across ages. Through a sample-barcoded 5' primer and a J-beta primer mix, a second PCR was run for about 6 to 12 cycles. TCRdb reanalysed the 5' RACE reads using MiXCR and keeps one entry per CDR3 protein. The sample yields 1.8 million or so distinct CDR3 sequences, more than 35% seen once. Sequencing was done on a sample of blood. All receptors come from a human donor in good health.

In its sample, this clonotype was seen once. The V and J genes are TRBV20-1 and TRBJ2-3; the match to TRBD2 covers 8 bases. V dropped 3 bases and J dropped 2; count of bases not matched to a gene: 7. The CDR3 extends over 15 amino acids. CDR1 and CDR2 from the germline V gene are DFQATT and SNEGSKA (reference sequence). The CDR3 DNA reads TGCAGTGCTAGTGGACTAGCACGGGTCACAGATACGCAGTATTTT. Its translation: CSASGLARVTDTQYF.

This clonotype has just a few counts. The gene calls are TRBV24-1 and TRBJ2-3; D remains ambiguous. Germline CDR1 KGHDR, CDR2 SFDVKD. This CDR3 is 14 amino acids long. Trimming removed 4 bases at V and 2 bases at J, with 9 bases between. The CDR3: CATSDDGFTDTQYF. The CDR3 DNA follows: TGTGCCACCAGTGACGACGGGTTCACAGATACGCAGTATTTT.

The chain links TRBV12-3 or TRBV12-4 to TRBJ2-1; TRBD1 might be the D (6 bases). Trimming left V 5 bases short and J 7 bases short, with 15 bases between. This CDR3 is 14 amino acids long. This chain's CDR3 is CASSRHGQQNEQFF. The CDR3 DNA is TGTGCCAGCAGTCGACATGGACAGCAAAATGAGCAGTTCTTC.

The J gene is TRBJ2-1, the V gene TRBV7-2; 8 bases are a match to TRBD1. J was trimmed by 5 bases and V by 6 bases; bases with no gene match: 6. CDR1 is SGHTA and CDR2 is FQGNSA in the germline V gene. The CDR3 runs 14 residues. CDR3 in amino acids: CASRGTGPHNEQFF. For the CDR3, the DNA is TGTGCCAGCAGGGGGACAGGACCCCACAATGAGCAGTTCTTC.

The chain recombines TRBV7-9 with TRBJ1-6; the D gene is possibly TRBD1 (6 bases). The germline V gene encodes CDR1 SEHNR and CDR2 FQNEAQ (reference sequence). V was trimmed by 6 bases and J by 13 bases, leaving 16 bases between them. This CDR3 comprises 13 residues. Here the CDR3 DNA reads TGTGCCAGCAGTACGACAGGATTTTCCCCCCTCCACTTT. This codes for CASSTTGFSPLHF.

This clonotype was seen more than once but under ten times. The CDR3 nucleotides are TGCAGTGCTGGGTACGCTAACTATGGCTACACCTTC. Translated, it gives CSAGYANYGYTF. The V and J genes are TRBV20-1 and TRBJ1-2, with no clear D. The CDR3 runs 12 residues. CDR1 is DFQATT, CDR2 SNEGSKA, per germline (reference sequence). V was shortened by 5 bases and J by 0 bases, with 7 bases between the two germline ends.

CDR3 coding DNA: TGTGCCAGCAGCTCCTCGGTGGACCCGACCAGTTTCTACGAGCAGTACTTC. It codes for CASSSSVDPTSFYEQYF. The V gene is TRBV7-9, the J gene TRBJ2-5; no definite D call. The DNA matches TRBJ2-7 better at its end, which makes the J call doubtful. This CDR3 region has 17 residues. The V gene's germline CDR1 is SEHNR and CDR2 FQNEAQ (reference sequence).

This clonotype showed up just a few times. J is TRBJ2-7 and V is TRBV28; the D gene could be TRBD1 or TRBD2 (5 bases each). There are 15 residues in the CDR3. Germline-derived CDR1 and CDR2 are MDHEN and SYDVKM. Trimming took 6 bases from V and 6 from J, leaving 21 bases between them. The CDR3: CASSLLGTSEAEQYF. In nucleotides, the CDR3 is TGTGCCAGCAGCCTCTTGGGGACGTCGGAAGCCGAGCAGTACTTC.

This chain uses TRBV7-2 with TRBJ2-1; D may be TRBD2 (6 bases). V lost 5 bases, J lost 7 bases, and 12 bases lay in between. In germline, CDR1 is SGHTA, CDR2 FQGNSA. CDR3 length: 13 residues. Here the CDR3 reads CASSPRDSNEQFF. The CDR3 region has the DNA TGTGCCAGCAGCCCCCGGGACTCAAATGAGCAGTTCTTC.

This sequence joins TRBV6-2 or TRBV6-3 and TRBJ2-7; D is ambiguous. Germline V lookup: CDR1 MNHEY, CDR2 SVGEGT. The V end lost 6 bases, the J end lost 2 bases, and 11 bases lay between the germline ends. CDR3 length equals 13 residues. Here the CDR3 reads CASRYTSPYEQYF. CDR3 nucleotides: TGTGCCAGCAGGTACACGAGCCCCTACGAGCAGTACTTC.

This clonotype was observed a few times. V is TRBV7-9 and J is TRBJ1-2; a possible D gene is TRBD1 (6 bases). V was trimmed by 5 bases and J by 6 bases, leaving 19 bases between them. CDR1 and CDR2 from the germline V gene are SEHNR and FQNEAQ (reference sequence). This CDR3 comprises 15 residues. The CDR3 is CASSDQAGVRNGYTF. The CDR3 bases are TGTGCCAGCAGCGATCAGGCAGGGGTTAGAAATGGCTACACCTTC.

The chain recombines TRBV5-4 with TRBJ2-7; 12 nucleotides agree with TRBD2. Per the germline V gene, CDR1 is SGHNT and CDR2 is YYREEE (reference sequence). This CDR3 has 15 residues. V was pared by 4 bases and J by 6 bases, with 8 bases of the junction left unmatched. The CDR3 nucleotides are TGTGCCAGCAGCCCGACTAGCGGGGGCCCACGCGAGCAGTACTTC. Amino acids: CASSPTSGGPREQYF. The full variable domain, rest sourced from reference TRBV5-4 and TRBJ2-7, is ETGVTQSPTHLIKTRGQQVTLRCSSQSGHNTVSWYQQALGQGPQFIFQYYREEENGRGNFPPRFSGLQFPNYSSELNVNALELDDSALYLCASSPTSGGPREQYFGPGTRLTVT.

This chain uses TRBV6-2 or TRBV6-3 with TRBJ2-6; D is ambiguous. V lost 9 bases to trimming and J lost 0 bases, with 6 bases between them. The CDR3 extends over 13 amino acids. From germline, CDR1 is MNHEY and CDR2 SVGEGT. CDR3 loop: CASGVSGANVLTF. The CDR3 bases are TGTGCCAGTGGAGTCTCTGGGGCCAACGTCCTGACTTTC.

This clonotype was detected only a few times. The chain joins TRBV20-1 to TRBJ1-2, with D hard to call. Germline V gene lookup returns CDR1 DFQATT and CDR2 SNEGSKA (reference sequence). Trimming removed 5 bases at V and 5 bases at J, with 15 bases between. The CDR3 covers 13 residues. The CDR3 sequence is CSAGPFSLYGYTF. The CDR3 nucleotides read TGCAGTGCTGGACCCTTCAGCCTATATGGCTACACCTTC.

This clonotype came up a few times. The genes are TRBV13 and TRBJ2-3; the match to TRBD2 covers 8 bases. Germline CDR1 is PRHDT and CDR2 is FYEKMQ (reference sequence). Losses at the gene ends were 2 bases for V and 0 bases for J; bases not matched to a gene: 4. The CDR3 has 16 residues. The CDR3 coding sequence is TGTGCCAGCAGCTTACCTAGCGGGCCGAGCACAGATACGCAGTATTTT. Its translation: CASSLPSGPSTDTQYF. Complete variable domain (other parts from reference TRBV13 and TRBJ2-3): AAGVIQSPRHLIKEKRETATLKCYPIPRHDTVYWYQQGPGQDPQFLISFYEKMQSDKGSIPDRFSAQQFSDYHSELNMSSLELGDSALYFCASSLPSGPSTDTQYFGPGTRLTVL.

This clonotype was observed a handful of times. In DNA form, the CDR3 reads TGTGCCACCAGTGATTTGGCTAGCGGGGAAGAGACCCAGTACTTC. This encodes CATSDLASGEETQYF. The rearrangement links TRBV24-1 to TRBJ2-5, with TRBD2 identical over 9 bases. Germline trimming cut 0 bases from V and 3 bases from J; bases unmatched to any gene: 1. From germline, CDR1 is KGHDR and CDR2 SFDVKD. The CDR3 runs to 15 residues.

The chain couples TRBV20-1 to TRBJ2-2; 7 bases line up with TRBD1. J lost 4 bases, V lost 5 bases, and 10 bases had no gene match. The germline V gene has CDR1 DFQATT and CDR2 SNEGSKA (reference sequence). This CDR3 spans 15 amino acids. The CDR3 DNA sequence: TGCAGTGCTGCTGCAGGGGGTCGGGGCACCGGGGAGCTGTTTTTT. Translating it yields CSAAAGGRGTGELFF.

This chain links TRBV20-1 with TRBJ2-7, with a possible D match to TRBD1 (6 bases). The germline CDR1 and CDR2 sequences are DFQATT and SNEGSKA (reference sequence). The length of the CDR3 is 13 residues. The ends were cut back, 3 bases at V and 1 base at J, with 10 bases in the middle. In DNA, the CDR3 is TGCAGTGCTAGTGAGGACAGATCCTACGAGCAGTACTTC. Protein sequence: CSASEDRSYEQYF.

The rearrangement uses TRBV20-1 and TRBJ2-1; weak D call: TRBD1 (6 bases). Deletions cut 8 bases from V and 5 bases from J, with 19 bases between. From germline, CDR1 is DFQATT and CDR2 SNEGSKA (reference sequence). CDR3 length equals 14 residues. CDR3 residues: CSSTAGDGDNEQFF. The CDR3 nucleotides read TGCAGTTCGACGGCAGGGGACGGCGACAATGAGCAGTTCTTC.

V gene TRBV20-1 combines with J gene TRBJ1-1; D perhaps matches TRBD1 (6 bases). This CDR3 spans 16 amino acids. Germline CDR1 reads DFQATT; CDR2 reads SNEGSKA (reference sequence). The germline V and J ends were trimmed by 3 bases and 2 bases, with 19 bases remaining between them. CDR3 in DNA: TGCAGTGCTAGCCCCACGGCCCGGGGGCCTAACACTGAAGCTTTCTTT. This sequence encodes CSASPTARGPNTEAFF.